This T cell receptor beta chain was sequenced for a study of shared clonotypes between healthy human individuals. To note about this clone: The sample has other DNA sequences that encode this CDR3 too.

The CDR3 is 14 amino acids. The trim removed 6 bases at V and 5 bases at J, leaving 5 bases unmatched. CDR1 is MNHNS, CDR2 SASEGT, per germline. Measured with immunoSEQ multiplex PCR; TCRdb has only the in-frame clones, and not every one. This repertoire shows 2 million to 2.5 million clones, about 90% found once; its top ten account for 0.37%. Sequencing used naive CD4+ T cells from PBMCs. This sample's subset: CD45RA+ positively selected. The receptor was derived from a young man in good health. Some clones in this sample may be carry-over from other donors' samples. The V and J genes are TRBV6-1 and TRBJ1-5; 9 bases fit TRBD1. CDR3: CASSGTGGYQPQHF. CDR3 nucleotide sequence: TGTGCCAGCAGCGGAACAGGGGGCTATCAGCCCCAGCATTTT.